Shown below are 25 T cell receptor beta chains from a single sample sequenced in a study of metastatic and nonmetastatic thyroid tumors. TCRdb re-processed the PCR reads through MiXCR. The profile shows 20,000 to 25,000 clones, around 21% of them singletons. Not a single patient had been given any form of treatment at any point before undergoing thyroid surgery. Sequences were obtained from blood. The receptors derive from a female donor with papillary thyroid cancer or a benign thyroid nodule (not recorded which). Some clones in this sample may be carry-over from other donors' samples.

This clone has at least ten counts. The V call is TRBV11-3, the J call TRBJ2-3; D remains unclear. Germline V gene data show CDR1 as SGHNT and CDR2 as YENEEA. The CDR3 contains 14 residues. V was shortened by 1 base and J by 1 base, with 6 bases between the two germline ends. The CDR3: CASSLVGGTDTQYF. The CDR3 nucleotides are TGTGCCAGCAGCTTAGTTGGGGGCACAGATACGCAGTATTTT.

This clone was counted only a few times. The chain joins TRBV28 to TRBJ2-7; D might be TRBD1 (6 bases). The CDR3 spans 11 residues. The ends were cut back, 10 bases at V and 8 bases at J, with 15 bases in the middle. Germline V gene lookup returns CDR1 MDHEN and CDR2 SYDVKM. DNA for the CDR3: TGTGCCACTGGCAGGGGTTACCAGCAGTACTTC. Its translation: CATGRGYQQYF.

This clone appeared many times. This may arise from a read error, as a much more abundant clone is one base away. The identical CDR3 is also encoded by other nucleotide sequences in the sample. The rearrangement uses TRBV2 and TRBJ1-6; D is unresolved. Germline assignment: CDR1 SNHLY and CDR2 FYNNEI. This CDR3 contains 14 residues. The CDR3 spells CASIVLPLGSPLHF. CDR3 nucleotide sequence: TGTGCTAGCATCGTACTACCCCTAGGTTCACCCCTCCACTTT.

This clone was recorded at least ten times. V usage is TRBV19 and J usage is TRBJ1-5; the D is unclear. The germline CDR1 and CDR2 sequences are LNHDA and SQIVND (reference sequence). V lost 1 base, J lost 0 bases, and 10 bases lay in between. The CDR3 has 16 residues. The CDR3 reads CASSIGAEYSNQPQHF. Written as DNA, the CDR3 is TGTGCCAGTAGTATAGGAGCCGAATATAGCAATCAGCCCCAGCATTTT.

The V gene is TRBV20-1, the J gene TRBJ1-3; a possible D gene is TRBD1 (5 bases). Germline V gene lookup returns CDR1 DFQATT and CDR2 SNEGSKA (reference sequence). The V gene lost 6 bases and the J gene lost 0 bases, with 15 bases spanning the gap. This CDR3 has 15 amino acids. CDR3 sequence: CSAEETANSGNTIYF. The CDR3 DNA reads as TGCAGTGCCGAAGAGACAGCGAACTCTGGAAACACCATATATTTT.

This clone was seen at least ten times. This chain joins TRBV12-3 or TRBV12-4 and TRBJ1-5, with D maybe TRBD1 (5 bases). V dropped 5 bases and J dropped 0 bases, with 14 bases sitting between them. This CDR3 is 16 amino acids long. Written as DNA, the CDR3 is TGTGCCAGCAGTCTGGGACTCGGGGATAGCAATCAGCCCCAGCATTTT. It yields the protein CASSLGLGDSNQPQHF.

The chain couples TRBV7-2 to TRBJ1-1; D not resolved. This CDR3 has 15 residues. V was cut by 2 bases and J by 0 bases, with 10 bases left in between. Germline assignment: CDR1 SGHTA and CDR2 FQGNSA. The CDR3 nucleotides read TGTGCCAGCAGCTTAACGGACGGGATGAACACTGAAGCTTTCTTT. Protein sequence: CASSLTDGMNTEAFF.

The table lists this clone with many counts. The DNA for the CDR3 is TGTGCCAGTAGTGGGCCTTACGGGAGCACAGATACGCAGTATTTT. It is translated as CASSGPYGSTDTQYF. The rearrangement joins TRBV19 to TRBJ2-3; no firm D call. This CDR3 region has 15 residues. V lost 5 bases, J lost 0 bases, and 12 bases lay in between. In germline, CDR1 is LNHDA, CDR2 SQIVND (reference sequence).

This clone is termed medium-sized. The V call is TRBV27, the J call TRBJ2-7, with TRBD1 identical over 8 bases. V shed 6 bases, J shed 0 bases, and the junction held 4 bases outside the gene matches. This CDR3 is 14 amino acids long. Germline CDR1 MNHEY, CDR2 SMNVEV (reference sequence). This chain's CDR3 is CASRGQALSYEQYF. DNA for the CDR3: TGTGCCAGCAGGGGACAGGCCCTCTCCTACGAGCAGTACTTC.

This clone is labeled as medium-sized (0.01 to 0.1%). The rearrangement uses TRBV19 and TRBJ2-1, with 12 bases that match TRBD2. Germline loops: CDR1 LNHDA, CDR2 SQIVND (reference sequence). The CDR3 totals 15 residues. V dropped 7 bases and J dropped 6; count of bases not matched to a gene: 7. CDR3 region: CASTETSGSINEQFF. The CDR3 DNA sequence: TGTGCCAGTACGGAGACTAGCGGGAGCATCAATGAGCAGTTCTTC.

The sample holds many counts of this clone. The rearrangement uses TRBV4-1 and TRBJ1-1, with TRBD1 matching 9 bases. CDR1 is MGHRA, CDR2 YSYEKL, per germline. Trimming took 5 bases from V and 6 from J; bases not matched to a gene: 10. The CDR3 totals 15 residues. CDR3 nucleotides: TGCGCCAGCAGCGCCCCCGGGACAGGGACGCCTGAAGCTTTCTTT. Protein: CASSAPGTGTPEAFF.

This clone was seen many times. A much larger clone lies a single base off, so this may be a read error. The V call is TRBV25-1, the J call TRBJ1-3; 8 nucleotides align to TRBD1. V lost 8 bases to trimming and J lost 4 bases; unmatched junction nucleotides: 10. CDR1 and CDR2 from the germline V gene are MGHDK and SYGVNS. The CDR3 extends over 15 amino acids. This chain's CDR3 is CASGVQGESGNTIYF. The CDR3 DNA follows: TGTGCCAGCGGAGTACAGGGGGAATCGGGAAACACCATATATTTT.

For this clone: A read error may explain this, as a much larger clone is one base away. Because it lacks the conserved phenylalanine or tryptophan at the end, this CDR3 is likely a read error. This chain joins TRBV7-6 and TRBJ2-2; tentatively, D is TRBD2 (5 bases). The CDR3 has 16 residues. The germline CDR1 and CDR2 sequences are SGHVS and FNYEAQ. The CDR3 nucleotides read TGTGCCAGCAGCTTAGGGTACATCGGGAACACCCGGGAGCTGTTTCTT. Translating gives CASSLGYIGNTRELFL.

This clone was found many times. CDR3 sequence (DNA): TGCAGCGCTGACATGGGATTAGCGGGAGGTACAGATACGCAGTATTTT. Protein: CSADMGLAGGTDTQYF. V usage is TRBV20-1 and J usage is TRBJ2-3; 10 bases line up with TRBD2. This CDR3 spans 16 amino acids. Germline CDR1 DFQATT, CDR2 SNEGSKA (reference sequence).

This clone was seen repeatedly, ten times or more. The V gene is TRBV6-2 or TRBV6-3, the J gene TRBJ2-6; D is unresolved. The CDR3 is 16 residues long. V was cut by 5 bases and J by 0 bases, with 11 bases left in between. CDR1 is MNHEY and CDR2 is SVGEGT in the germline V gene. The CDR3 region has the DNA TGTGCCAGCAGTCGGACGTTGAGCTCTGGGGCCAACGTCCTGACTTTC. This gives the protein CASSRTLSSGANVLTF.

The rearrangement links TRBV30 to TRBJ1-2, with TRBD1 matching over 8 bases. The CDR3 length is 12 residues. The junction had 5 bases not matched to a gene; V was cut back by 3 bases and J by 8 bases. CDR1 is GTSNPN, CDR2 SVGIG, per germline (reference sequence). CDR3 nucleotides: TGTGCCTGGAGGGACAGGGTACGGGGCTACACCTTC. Translation gives CAWRDRVRGYTF. Variable domain in full (rest from reference TRBV30 and TRBJ1-2): SQTIHQWPATLVQPVGSPLSLECTVEGTSNPNLYWYRQAAGRGLQLLFYSVGIGQISSEVPQNLSASRPQDRQFILSSKKLLLSDSGFYLCAWRDRVRGYTFGSGTRLTVV.

This clone was seen many times. DNA of the CDR3: TGTGCCATCAGTGAAAGGGGGGAAGGAACAGATACGCAGTATTTT. It specifies CAISERGEGTDTQYF. The rearrangement uses TRBV10-3 and TRBJ2-3; either TRBD1 or TRBD2 may fit D (6 bases each). Germline V gives CDR1 ENHRY, CDR2 SYGVKD. V lost 3 bases and J lost 3, with 13 bases in between. This CDR3 has 15 residues.

This clone was recorded at least ten times. The rearrangement uses TRBV2 and TRBJ2-3, with no clear D. This CDR3 region has 12 residues. The V gene lost 6 bases and the J gene lost 5 bases, with 9 bases spanning the gap. The germline gives CDR1 SNHLY, CDR2 FYNNEI. CDR3 coding DNA: TGTGCCAGCAGGCCCGTTGGAGATACGCAGTATTTT. It encodes CASRPVGDTQYF. Full variable domain (remainder filled in from reference TRBV2 and TRBJ2-3): EPEVTQTPSHQVTQMGQEVILRCVPISNHLYFYWYRQILGQKVEFLVSFYNNEISEKSEIFDDQFSVERPDGSNFTLKIRSTKLEDSAMYFCASRPVGDTQYFGPGTRLTVL.

The chain links TRBV2 to TRBJ2-2; the D gene is possibly TRBD1 (5 bases). This CDR3 contains 15 residues. V was cut by 1 base and J by 4 bases, with 10 bases left in between. Germline CDR1 reads SNHLY; CDR2 reads FYNNEI. The CDR3 region is CASSEDPRATGELFF. DNA for the CDR3: TGTGCCAGCAGTGAAGATCCCAGGGCCACCGGGGAGCTGTTTTTT.

V is TRBV12-3 or TRBV12-4 and J is TRBJ2-2, with D maybe TRBD2 (6 bases). Trimming stripped 7 bases from V and 4 bases from J, with 19 bases between. This CDR3 has 16 residues. Written as DNA, the CDR3 is TGTGCCAGCACCACCTCCGTGGCCGGGAGCACCGGGGAGCTGTTTTTT. Translation gives CASTTSVAGSTGELFF.

The sample holds many counts of this clone. The V call is TRBV4-3, the J call TRBJ2-1; 8 positions agree with TRBD2. With 7 bases clipped from V and 6 bases from J, the junction kept 11 bases outside the gene matches. This CDR3 has 15 amino acids. CDR1 is LGHNA, CDR2 YSLEER, per germline. As DNA, the CDR3 is TGCGCCAGCACTCTCGGGGGGGCAGGCGTCAATGAGCAGTTCTTC. This codes for CASTLGGAGVNEQFF.

In this sample, this clone turned up many times. The chain joins TRBV20-1 to TRBJ2-4; D is possibly TRBD2 (5 bases). Germline values: CDR1 DFQATT, CDR2 SNEGSKA (reference sequence). The CDR3 runs 15 residues. Trimming removed 3 bases at V and 9 bases at J, with 21 bases between. The CDR3 region is CSAREKVLAAAIQYF. The CDR3, as DNA: TGCAGTGCTAGGGAAAAAGTTTTGGCAGCGGCCATTCAGTACTTC.

This clone was recorded once. J is TRBJ2-5 and V is TRBV6-9; D is perhaps TRBD1 (6 bases). V gave up 2 bases and J gave up 2 bases, with 18 bases separating them. The CDR3 loop spans 17 amino acids. Germline V CDR1 and CDR2: MNHGY, SVAAGI. The CDR3 region is CASSYLPRFDRQETQYF. CDR3 DNA: TGTGCCAGCAGTTATCTACCTCGTTTTGACAGGCAAGAGACCCAGTACTTC.

At least ten counts were recorded for this clone. The CDR3 protein is CASSRFLAENHNEQFF. The CDR3 coding sequence is TGCGCCAGCAGCCGTTTTCTAGCGGAGAACCACAATGAGCAGTTCTTC. V usage is TRBV5-1 and J usage is TRBJ2-1; 7 nucleotides line up with TRBD2. Losses at the gene ends were 4 bases for V and 5 bases for J; bases not matched to a gene: 12. Germline CDR1 is SGHRS and CDR2 is YFSETQ. CDR3 length equals 16 residues.

The chain couples TRBV6-2 or TRBV6-3 to TRBJ1-2, with a tentative D call TRBD1 (5 bases). V was trimmed by 2 bases and J by 3 bases, leaving 16 bases between them. The germline V gene has CDR1 MNHEY and CDR2 SVGEGT. The CDR3 has 16 amino acids. The CDR3 loop is CASSYQGGAGDYGYTF. The CDR3 coding sequence is TGTGCCAGCAGTTACCAAGGAGGGGCGGGGGACTATGGCTACACCTTC.